These T cell receptor beta chains were read from a single sample in a study of T cell responses to AZD1222 COVID-19 vaccine. TCRdb keeps only in-frame clones here, not all; method: immunoSEQ multiplex PCR. The sample holds about 150,000 clones, about 90% seen once. The sequencing used peripheral blood, collected 28 days after the second AZD1222 dose. All receptors derive from an adult who received the AZD1222 COVID-19 vaccine. The CDR3 runs from the conserved cysteine through the conserved F or W. The order of the fields is CDR3 protein, CDR3 DNA, clone size, D gene, J gene, V gene. D genes are given only for firm matches. Clone size is not always given. Where it is, it says once, few, many or a class for expanded clones.

CDR3aa: CASTVSSGEETQYF
CDR3nt: TGTGCCAGCACAGTGTCGTCCGGAGAAGAGACCCAGTACTTC
abundance: -
d_gene: -
j_gene: TRBJ2-5
v_gene: TRBV2

CDR3aa: CASSLSGGKYEQYF
CDR3nt: TGCGCCAGCAGCCTCAGCGGGGGTAAATACGAGCAGTACTTC
abundance: -
d_gene: TRBD2
j_gene: TRBJ2-7
v_gene: TRBV4-3

CDR3aa: CAWSSDTKKGTDTQYF
CDR3nt: TGTGCCTGGAGTTCGGACACCAAAAAGGGCACAGATACGCAGTATTTT
abundance: -
d_gene: -
j_gene: TRBJ2-3
v_gene: TRBV30

CDR3aa: CAISDPGVGNQPQHF
CDR3nt: TGTGCCATCAGTGACCCAGGGGTGGGGAATCAGCCCCAGCATTTT
abundance: -
d_gene: -
j_gene: TRBJ1-5
v_gene: TRBV10-3

CDR3aa: CASSIPQGSGNQPQHF
CDR3nt: TGTGCCAGTAGTATCCCACAGGGATCGGGTAATCAGCCCCAGCATTTT
abundance: once
d_gene: -
j_gene: TRBJ1-5
v_gene: TRBV19

CDR3aa: CASRLQGRETQYF
CDR3nt: TGTGCCAGCAGGCTACAGGGAAGAGAGACCCAGTACTTC
abundance: -
d_gene: -
j_gene: TRBJ2-5
v_gene: TRBV5-6

CDR3aa: CASSEEGQTYEQYF
CDR3nt: TGTGCCAGCAGTGAAGAGGGACAGACCTACGAGCAGTACTTC
abundance: -
d_gene: TRBD1
j_gene: TRBJ2-7
v_gene: TRBV2

CDR3aa: CASSQGSTNYGYTF
CDR3nt: TGTGCCAGCAGCCAAGGATCGACGAACTATGGCTACACCTTC
abundance: -
d_gene: -
j_gene: TRBJ1-2
v_gene: TRBV3-1/TRBV3-2

CDR3aa: CASSSRSVYEKLFF
CDR3nt: TGTGCCAGCAGCTCGAGATCCGTCTATGAAAAACTGTTTTTT
abundance: -
d_gene: -
j_gene: TRBJ1-4
v_gene: TRBV7-3

CDR3aa: CAIPRGGPPYEQYF
CDR3nt: TGTGCCATACCGAGAGGGGGTCCCCCCTACGAGCAGTACTTC
abundance: once
d_gene: -
j_gene: TRBJ2-7
v_gene: TRBV7-5

CDR3aa: CASSAPGGTNEKLFF
CDR3nt: TGTGCCAGCAGCGCTCCGGGAGGGACTAATGAAAAACTGTTTTTT
abundance: once
d_gene: -
j_gene: TRBJ1-4
v_gene: TRBV5-4

CDR3aa: CSARTGTGPGNTIYF
CDR3nt: TGCAGCGCCAGGACCGGGACAGGGCCTGGAAACACCATATATTTT
abundance: -
d_gene: TRBD1
j_gene: TRBJ1-3
v_gene: TRBV29-1

CDR3aa: CASSGATNEKLFF
CDR3nt: TGTGCCAGCAGCGGCGCAACTAATGAAAAACTGTTTTTT
abundance: -
d_gene: -
j_gene: TRBJ1-4
v_gene: TRBV11-2

CDR3aa: CASSPSAQETQYF
CDR3nt: TGTGCCAGCTCACCGAGCGCCCAAGAGACCCAGTACTTC
abundance: -
d_gene: -
j_gene: TRBJ2-5
v_gene: TRBV18

CDR3aa: CASSSSSGSTYEQYF
CDR3nt: TGTGCCAGCAGCTCTTCTAGCGGCTCCACCTACGAGCAGTACTTC
abundance: -
d_gene: TRBD2
j_gene: TRBJ2-7
v_gene: TRBV7-2

CDR3aa: CASSLTGQGSEQYF
CDR3nt: TGTGCCAGCAGCCTCACGGGACAGGGCTCCGAGCAGTACTTC
abundance: -
d_gene: TRBD1
j_gene: TRBJ2-7
v_gene: TRBV2

CDR3aa: CASRQGSQPQHF
CDR3nt: TGTGCCAGCAGACAGGGGTCTCAGCCCCAGCATTTT
abundance: -
d_gene: TRBD1
j_gene: TRBJ1-5
v_gene: TRBV28

CDR3aa: CASSPTGTANEKLFF
CDR3nt: TGTGCCAGTAGTCCCACCGGGACGGCTAATGAAAAACTGTTTTTT
abundance: -
d_gene: -
j_gene: TRBJ1-4
v_gene: TRBV19

CDR3aa: CASSINKGTEAFF
CDR3nt: TGTGCCAGCAGCATCAACAAGGGAACTGAAGCTTTCTTT
abundance: -
d_gene: -
j_gene: TRBJ1-1
v_gene: TRBV11-2

CDR3aa: CASSTRQGSEKLFF
CDR3nt: TGTGCCAGCAGTACCCGACAGGGGAGCGAAAAACTGTTTTTT
abundance: -
d_gene: TRBD1
j_gene: TRBJ1-4
v_gene: TRBV27

CDR3aa: CATSRESQGVLPQHF
CDR3nt: TGTGCCACCAGCAGAGAGTCACAGGGGGTCCTGCCCCAGCATTTT
abundance: -
d_gene: TRBD1
j_gene: TRBJ1-5
v_gene: TRBV15

CDR3aa: CAISGTAGATDTQYF
CDR3nt: TGTGCCATCAGCGGGACGGCGGGGGCCACAGATACGCAGTATTTT
abundance: -
d_gene: -
j_gene: TRBJ2-3
v_gene: TRBV10-3

CDR3aa: CASSQGAQTEAFF
CDR3nt: TGTGCCAGCTCACAGGGGGCTCAAACTGAAGCTTTCTTT
abundance: -
d_gene: TRBD1
j_gene: TRBJ1-1
v_gene: TRBV18